Below are 10 T cell receptor beta chains sequenced from a single sample in a study of T cell changes during pregnancy in multiple sclerosis. Profiling relied on immunoSEQ multiplex PCR, and the TCRdb table lists in-frame clones only, not all of them. The top ten hold 1.5% to 2% of the sample, which has approximately 47,000 clones, about 90% seen once. The sample consisted of peripheral blood, taken in the first trimester of pregnancy. These receptors were obtained from a female donor with multiple sclerosis, enrolled in a pregnancy study.

The chain links TRBV10-3 to TRBJ1-2, with D possibly TRBD1 on 6 matching bases. V lost 0 bases to trimming and J lost 4 bases, with 9 bases between them. Germline V CDR1 and CDR2: ENHRY, SYGVKD. This CDR3 is built from 14 residues. DNA for the CDR3: TGTGCCATCAGTGAGTCTGGGGGCGGCTATGGCTACACCTTC. It specifies CAISESGGGYGYTF.

This chain joins TRBV7-8 and TRBJ2-3; D perhaps matches TRBD2 (5 bases). Germline values: CDR1 SGHVS, CDR2 FQNEAQ. The CDR3 is 14 amino acids. Trimming pared 5 bases from V and 4 bases from J, leaving 13 bases between. For the CDR3, the DNA is TGTGCCAGCAGCCGGCCGGGGTTGGCAGATACGCAGTATTTT. It is translated as CASSRPGLADTQYF.

This rearrangement joins TRBV10-1 to TRBJ2-7; D is possibly TRBD1 (6 bases). Germline V lookup: CDR1 WNHNN, CDR2 SYGVQD (reference sequence). The V and J ends lost 6 bases and 3 bases respectively, with 9 bases between them. CDR3 length: 12 amino acids. The CDR3: CASSRDNYEQYF. CDR3 nucleotides: TGCGCCAGCAGCCGGGACAACTACGAGCAGTACTTC.

This clone was found once. This chain links TRBV19 with TRBJ2-7; TRBD2 matches at 8 bases. From germline, CDR1 is LNHDA and CDR2 SQIVND (reference sequence). The CDR3 covers 16 residues. After removal of 7 bases from V and 0 bases from J, the junction contained 11 bases not matched to a gene. DNA for the CDR3: TGTGCCAGTATTGACTGGAGGACTAGCCGCTCCTACGAGCAGTACTTC. Its protein product is CASIDWRTSRSYEQYF.

The chain is built from TRBV28 and TRBJ2-7, with a possible D match to TRBD1 (6 bases). This CDR3 has 13 amino acids. The ends were cut back, 8 bases at V and 1 base at J, with 12 bases in the middle. Germline loops: CDR1 MDHEN, CDR2 SYDVKM. Here the CDR3 DNA reads TGTGCCAGCTCACAGGGACAATCCTACGAGCAGTACTTC. Its translation: CASSQGQSYEQYF.

The J gene is TRBJ2-2, the V gene TRBV5-6; TRBD1 matches 11 bases. CDR1 SGHDT and CDR2 YYEEEE come from the germline V gene. V lost 5 bases to trimming and J lost 5 bases; unmatched junction nucleotides: 11. The CDR3 totals 17 residues. The CDR3 nucleotides read TGTGCCAGCAGACGGACAGGGGGCGCAGAAAGGACCGGGGAGCTGTTTTTT. Translated, it gives CASRRTGGAERTGELFF.

V usage is TRBV2 and J usage is TRBJ2-2; D might be TRBD2 (6 bases). Trimming removed 9 bases from V and 6 bases from J, with 20 bases in between. The germline CDR1 and CDR2 sequences are SNHLY and FYNNEI. CDR3 length equals 15 residues. For the CDR3, the DNA is TGTGCCAGTTCTGACGGCGTGCGGAGGGCCGGGGAGCTGTTTTTT. As protein: CASSDGVRRAGELFF.

J is TRBJ1-6 and V is TRBV11-2; TRBD1 matches 9 bases. Germline CDR1 is SGHAT and CDR2 is FQNNGV. The CDR3 totals 14 residues. V shed 4 bases, J shed 9 bases, and the junction held 4 bases outside the gene matches. DNA of the CDR3: TGTGCCAGCAGCTCGTACAGGGGGCGTTCACCCCTCCACTTT. It specifies CASSSYRGRSPLHF.

This clone has more than one count but fewer than ten. This chain joins TRBV6-6 and TRBJ2-4, with D maybe TRBD1 (6 bases). V was trimmed by 8 bases and J by 8 bases, leaving 22 bases between them. Germline CDR1 MNHNY, CDR2 SVGAGI (reference sequence). This CDR3 spans 15 amino acids. The chain's CDR3 is CASLSRGHGPDIQYF. In DNA, the CDR3 is TGTGCCAGCCTCTCCAGGGGACACGGTCCTGACATTCAGTACTTC.

With respect to this clone: The junction departs from germline at one end; a sequencing error may be responsible. V gene TRBV7-7 combines with J gene TRBJ2-5; 13 positions match TRBD2. This CDR3 comprises 19 residues. In germline, CDR1 is SSHAT, CDR2 FNYEAQ (reference sequence). This CDR3 is CASSLGWTSGGTRGETQYF. CDR3 in DNA: TGTGCTAGCAGCTTAGGTTGGACTAGCGGGGGTACGCGGGGTGAGACCCAGTACTTC.